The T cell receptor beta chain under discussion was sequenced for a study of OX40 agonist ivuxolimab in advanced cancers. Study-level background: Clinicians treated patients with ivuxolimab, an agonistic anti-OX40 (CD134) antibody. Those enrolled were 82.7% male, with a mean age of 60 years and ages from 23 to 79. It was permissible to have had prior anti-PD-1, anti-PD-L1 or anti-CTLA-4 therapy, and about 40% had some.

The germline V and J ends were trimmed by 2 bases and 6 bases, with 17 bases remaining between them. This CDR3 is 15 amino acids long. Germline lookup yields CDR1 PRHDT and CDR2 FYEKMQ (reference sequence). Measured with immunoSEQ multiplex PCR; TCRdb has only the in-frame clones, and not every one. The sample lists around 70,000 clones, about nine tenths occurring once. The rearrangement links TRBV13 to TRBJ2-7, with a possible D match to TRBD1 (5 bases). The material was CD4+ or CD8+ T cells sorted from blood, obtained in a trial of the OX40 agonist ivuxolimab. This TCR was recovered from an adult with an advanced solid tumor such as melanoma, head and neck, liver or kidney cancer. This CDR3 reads CASSLNGEGAREQYF. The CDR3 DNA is TGTGCCAGCAGCTTAAATGGGGAAGGGGCACGCGAGCAGTACTTC.